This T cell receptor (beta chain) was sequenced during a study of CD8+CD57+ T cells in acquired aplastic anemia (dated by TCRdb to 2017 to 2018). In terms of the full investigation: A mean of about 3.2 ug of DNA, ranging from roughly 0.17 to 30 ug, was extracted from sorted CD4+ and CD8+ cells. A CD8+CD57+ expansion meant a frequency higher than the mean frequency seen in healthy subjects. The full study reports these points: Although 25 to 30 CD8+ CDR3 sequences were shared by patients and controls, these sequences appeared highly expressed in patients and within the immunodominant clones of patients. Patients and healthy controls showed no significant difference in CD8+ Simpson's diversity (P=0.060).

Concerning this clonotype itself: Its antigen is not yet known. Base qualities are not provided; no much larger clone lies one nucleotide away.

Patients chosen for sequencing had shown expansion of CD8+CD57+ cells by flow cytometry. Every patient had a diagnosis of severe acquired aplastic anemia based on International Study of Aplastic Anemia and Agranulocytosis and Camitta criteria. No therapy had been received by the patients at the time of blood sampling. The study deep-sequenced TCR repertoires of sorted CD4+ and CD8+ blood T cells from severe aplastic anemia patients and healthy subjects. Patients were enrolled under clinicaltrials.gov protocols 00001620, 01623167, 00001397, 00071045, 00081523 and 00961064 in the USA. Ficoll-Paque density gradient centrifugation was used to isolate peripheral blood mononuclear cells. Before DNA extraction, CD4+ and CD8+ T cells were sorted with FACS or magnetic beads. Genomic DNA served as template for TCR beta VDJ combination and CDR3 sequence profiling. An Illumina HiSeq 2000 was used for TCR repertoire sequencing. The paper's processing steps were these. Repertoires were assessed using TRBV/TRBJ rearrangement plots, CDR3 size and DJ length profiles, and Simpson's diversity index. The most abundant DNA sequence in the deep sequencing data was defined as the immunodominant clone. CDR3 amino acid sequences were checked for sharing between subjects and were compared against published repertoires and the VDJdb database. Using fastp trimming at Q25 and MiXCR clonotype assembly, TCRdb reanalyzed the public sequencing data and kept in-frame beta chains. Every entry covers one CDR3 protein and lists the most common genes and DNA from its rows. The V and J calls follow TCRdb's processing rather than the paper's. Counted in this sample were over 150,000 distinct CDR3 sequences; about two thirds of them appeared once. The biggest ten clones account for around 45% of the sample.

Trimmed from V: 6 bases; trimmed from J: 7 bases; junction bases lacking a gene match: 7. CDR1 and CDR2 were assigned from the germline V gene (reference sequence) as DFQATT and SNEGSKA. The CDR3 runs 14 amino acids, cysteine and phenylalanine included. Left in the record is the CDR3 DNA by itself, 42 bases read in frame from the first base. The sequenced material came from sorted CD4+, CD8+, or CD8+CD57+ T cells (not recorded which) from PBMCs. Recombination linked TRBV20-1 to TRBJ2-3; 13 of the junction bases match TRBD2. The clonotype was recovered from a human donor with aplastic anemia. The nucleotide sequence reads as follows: TGCAGTGCAAAACTAGCGGGAGGGGCGCATACGCAGTATTTT. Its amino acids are CSAKLAGGAHTQYF.